This T cell receptor (beta chain) was retrieved from a study of blood T cell repertoires in COVID-19. On the study more broadly: Samples representing acute and convalescent COVID-19 were sourced from the United States, Italy and Spain. PBMCs, B-cell-depleted T cells, or T cells were the source of the cDNA or gDNA that made up the material.

Looked up from germline, CDR1 is SGDLS and CDR2 is YYNGEE. The V and J ends lost 4 bases and 3 bases respectively, with 16 bases between them. CDR3 length: 16 amino acids. This clone was counted once. As processed by the authors: Estimation of nucleated cell counts relied on the amplification of reference gene primers. Clones were sequenced by immunoSEQ multiplex PCR, and TCRdb holds only the in-frame ones, with some missing. D and trimming come from the DNA, and the V and J calls and clone size come from that table. The sample includes approximately 57,000 clones, roughly four fifths of them seen just once.

The source is a woman aged 80 or older with acute or convalescent COVID-19. This chain joins TRBV9 and TRBJ1-4; D might be TRBD1 (5 bases). The sample was peripheral blood. The DNA of the CDR3 is TGTGCCAGCAGCCTTACTGCTAAGGGGCCTAATGAAAAACTGTTTTTT. Its translation: CASSLTAKGPNEKLFF.